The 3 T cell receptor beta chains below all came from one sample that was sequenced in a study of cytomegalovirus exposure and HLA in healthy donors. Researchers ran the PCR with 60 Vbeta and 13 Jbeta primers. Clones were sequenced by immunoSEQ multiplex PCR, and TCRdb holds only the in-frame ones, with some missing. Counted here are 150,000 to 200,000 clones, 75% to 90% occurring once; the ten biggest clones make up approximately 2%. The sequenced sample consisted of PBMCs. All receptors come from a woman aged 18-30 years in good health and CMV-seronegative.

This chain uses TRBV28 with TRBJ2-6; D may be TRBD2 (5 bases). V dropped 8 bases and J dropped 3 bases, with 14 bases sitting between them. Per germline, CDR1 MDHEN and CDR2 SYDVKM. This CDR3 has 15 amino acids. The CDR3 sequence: CASGSSPLGANVLTF. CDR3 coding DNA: TGTGCCAGCGGGAGTTCCCCTCTTGGGGCCAACGTCCTGACTTTC.

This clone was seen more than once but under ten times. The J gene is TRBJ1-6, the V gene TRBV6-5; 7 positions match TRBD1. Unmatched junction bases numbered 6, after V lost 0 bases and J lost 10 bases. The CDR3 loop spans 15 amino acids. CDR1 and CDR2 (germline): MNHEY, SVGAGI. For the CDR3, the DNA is TGTGCCAGCAGTTACTCGGGGACAGCCGAGTCACCCCTCCACTTT. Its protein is CASSYSGTAESPLHF.

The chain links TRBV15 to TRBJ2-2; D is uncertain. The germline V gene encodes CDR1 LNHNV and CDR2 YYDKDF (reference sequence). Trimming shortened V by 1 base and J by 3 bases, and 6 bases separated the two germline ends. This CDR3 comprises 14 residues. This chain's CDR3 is CATSRVGYTGELFF. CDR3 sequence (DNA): TGTGCCACCAGCAGAGTGGGCTACACCGGGGAGCTGTTTTTT.